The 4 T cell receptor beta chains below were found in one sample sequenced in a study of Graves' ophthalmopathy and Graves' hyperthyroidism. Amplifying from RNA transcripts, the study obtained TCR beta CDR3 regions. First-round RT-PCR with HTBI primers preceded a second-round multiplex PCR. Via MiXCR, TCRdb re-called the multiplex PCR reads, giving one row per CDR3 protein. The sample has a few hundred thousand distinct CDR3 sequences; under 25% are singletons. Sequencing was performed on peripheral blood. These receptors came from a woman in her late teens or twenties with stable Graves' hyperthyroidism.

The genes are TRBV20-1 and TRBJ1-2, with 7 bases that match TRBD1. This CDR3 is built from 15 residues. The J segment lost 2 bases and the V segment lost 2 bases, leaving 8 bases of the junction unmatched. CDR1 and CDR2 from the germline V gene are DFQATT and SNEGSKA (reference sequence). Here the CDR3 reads CSARHSPTGNYGYTF. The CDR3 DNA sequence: TGCAGTGCTAGACACTCCCCGACAGGGAACTATGGCTACACCTTC.

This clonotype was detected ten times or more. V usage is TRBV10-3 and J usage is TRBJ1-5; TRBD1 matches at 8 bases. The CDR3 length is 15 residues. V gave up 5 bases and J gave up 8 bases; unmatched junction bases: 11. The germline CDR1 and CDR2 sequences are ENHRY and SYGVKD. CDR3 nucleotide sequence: TGTGCCATCAGTCGGACAGGGTACCGAGGGGAGCCCCAGCATTTT. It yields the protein CAISRTGYRGEPQHF.

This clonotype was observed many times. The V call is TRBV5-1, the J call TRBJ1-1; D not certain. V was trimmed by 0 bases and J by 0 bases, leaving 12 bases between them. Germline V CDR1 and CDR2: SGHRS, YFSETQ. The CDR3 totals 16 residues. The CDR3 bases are TGCGCCAGCAGCTTGGGCAGGCTACCTCTGAACACTGAAGCTTTCTTT. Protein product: CASSLGRLPLNTEAFF.

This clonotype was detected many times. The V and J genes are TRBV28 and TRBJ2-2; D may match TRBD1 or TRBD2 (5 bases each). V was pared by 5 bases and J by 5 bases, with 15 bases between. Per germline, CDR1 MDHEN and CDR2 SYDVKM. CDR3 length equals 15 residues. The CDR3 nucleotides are TGTGCCAGCAGTCCCACGGGGCGACGGACCGGGGAGCTGTTTTTT. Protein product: CASSPTGRRTGELFF.